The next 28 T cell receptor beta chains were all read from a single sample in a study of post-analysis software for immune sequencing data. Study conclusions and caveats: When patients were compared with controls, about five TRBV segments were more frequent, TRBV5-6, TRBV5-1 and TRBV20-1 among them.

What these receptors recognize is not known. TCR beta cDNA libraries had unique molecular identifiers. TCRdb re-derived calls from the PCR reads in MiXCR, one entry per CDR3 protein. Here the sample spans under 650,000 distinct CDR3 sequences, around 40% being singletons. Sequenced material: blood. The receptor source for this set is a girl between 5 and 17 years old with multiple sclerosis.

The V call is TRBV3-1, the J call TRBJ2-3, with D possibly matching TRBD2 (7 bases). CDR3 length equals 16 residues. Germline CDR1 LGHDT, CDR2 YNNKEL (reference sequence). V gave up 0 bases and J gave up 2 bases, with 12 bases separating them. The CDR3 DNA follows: TGTGCCAGCAGCCAAGAAGGTGGGGGGGCCACAGATACGCAGTATTTT. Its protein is CASSQEGGGATDTQYF.

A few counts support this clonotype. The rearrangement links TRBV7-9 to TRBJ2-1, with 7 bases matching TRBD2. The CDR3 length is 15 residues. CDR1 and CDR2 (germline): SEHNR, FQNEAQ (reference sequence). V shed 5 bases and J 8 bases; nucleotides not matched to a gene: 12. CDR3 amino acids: CASSPPSGGRDEQFF. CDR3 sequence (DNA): TGTGCCAGCAGCCCCCCCAGTGGCGGGAGAGATGAGCAGTTCTTC.

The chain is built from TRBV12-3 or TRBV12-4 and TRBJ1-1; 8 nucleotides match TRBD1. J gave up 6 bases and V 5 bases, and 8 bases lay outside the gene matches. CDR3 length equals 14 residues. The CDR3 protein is CASSTGTGGAEAFF. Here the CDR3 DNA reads TGTGCCAGCAGTACCGGGACAGGCGGCGCTGAAGCTTTCTTT.

CDR3 amino acids: CASSDSGTGWSYEQYF. Here the CDR3 DNA reads TGTGCCAGCAGTGACTCCGGGACAGGGTGGTCCTACGAGCAGTACTTC. J is TRBJ2-7 and V is TRBV2; TRBD1 matches 9 bases. Germline CDR1 is SNHLY and CDR2 is FYNNEI. The junction had 7 bases not matched to a gene; V was cut back by 3 bases and J by 1 base. The CDR3 has 16 residues.

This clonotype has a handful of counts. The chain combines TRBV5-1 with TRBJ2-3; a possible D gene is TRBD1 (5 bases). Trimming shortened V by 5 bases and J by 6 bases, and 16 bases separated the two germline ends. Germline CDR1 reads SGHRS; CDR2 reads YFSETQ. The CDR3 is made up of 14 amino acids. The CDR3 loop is CASSTATPGDTQYF. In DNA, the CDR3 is TGCGCCAGCAGTACGGCCACCCCAGGGGATACGCAGTATTTT.

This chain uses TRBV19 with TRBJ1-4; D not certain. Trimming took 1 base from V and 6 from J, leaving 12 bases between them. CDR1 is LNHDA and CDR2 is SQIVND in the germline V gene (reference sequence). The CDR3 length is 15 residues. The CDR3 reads CASSIGGESHEKLFF. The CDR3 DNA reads TGTGCCAGTAGTATAGGTGGGGAAAGTCATGAAAAACTGTTTTTT.

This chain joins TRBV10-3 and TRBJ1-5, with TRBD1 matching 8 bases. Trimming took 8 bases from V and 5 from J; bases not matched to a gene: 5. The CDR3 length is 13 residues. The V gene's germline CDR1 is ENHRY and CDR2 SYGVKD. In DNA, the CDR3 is TGTGCCATCGGCGGGACAGGTGATCAGCCCCAGCATTTT. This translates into CAIGGTGDQPQHF.

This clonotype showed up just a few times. The CDR3 loop is CASSPSYAQYF. CDR3 coding DNA: TGTGCCAGCAGCCCTTCCTACGCGCAGTATTTT. This chain links TRBV11-2 with TRBJ2-3; D unclear. The V end lost 5 bases, the J end lost 10 bases, and 10 bases lay between the germline ends. The CDR3 length is 11 residues. Germline CDR1 SGHAT, CDR2 FQNNGV.

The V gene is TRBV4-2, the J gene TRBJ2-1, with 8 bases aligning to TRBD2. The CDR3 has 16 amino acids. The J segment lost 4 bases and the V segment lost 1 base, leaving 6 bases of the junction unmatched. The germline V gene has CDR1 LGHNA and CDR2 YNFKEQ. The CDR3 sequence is CASSQGPAGEYNEQFF. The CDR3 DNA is TGTGCCAGCAGCCAAGGGCCAGCGGGGGAGTACAATGAGCAGTTCTTC.

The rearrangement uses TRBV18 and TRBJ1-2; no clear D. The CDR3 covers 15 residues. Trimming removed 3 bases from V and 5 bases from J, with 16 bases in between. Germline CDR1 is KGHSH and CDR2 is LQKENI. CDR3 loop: CASSPTVKSWYGYTF. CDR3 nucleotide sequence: TGTGCCAGCTCACCGACGGTAAAATCTTGGTATGGCTACACCTTC.

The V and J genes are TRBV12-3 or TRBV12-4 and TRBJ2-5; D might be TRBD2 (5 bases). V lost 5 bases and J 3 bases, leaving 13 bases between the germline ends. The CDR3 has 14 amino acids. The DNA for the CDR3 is TGTGCCAGCAGTCCAAGTGCGGAGGAAGAGACCCAGTACTTC. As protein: CASSPSAEEETQYF.

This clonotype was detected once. Here the CDR3 DNA reads TGTGCCAGCAGTTTCTCGCGGGAGCGGCAAGGAGATACGCAGTATTTT. Translated, it gives CASSFSRERQGDTQYF. The chain combines TRBV6-2 or TRBV6-3 with TRBJ2-3; 7 bases are a match to TRBD2. Trimming cost V 4 bases and J 5 bases; bases outside gene matches: 12. The CDR3 loop spans 16 amino acids. Germline values: CDR1 MNHEY, CDR2 SVGEGT.

The CDR3 sequence: CASSTAGGGGYTF. The CDR3, as DNA: TGTGCCAGCAGTACTGCAGGGGGCGGTGGCTACACCTTC. The chain has TRBV5-4 and TRBJ1-2; the match to TRBD1 covers 8 bases. Germline V gene sequence: CDR1 SGHNT, CDR2 YYREEE (reference sequence). This CDR3 contains 13 residues. J lost 7 bases, V lost 5 bases, and 7 bases had no gene match.

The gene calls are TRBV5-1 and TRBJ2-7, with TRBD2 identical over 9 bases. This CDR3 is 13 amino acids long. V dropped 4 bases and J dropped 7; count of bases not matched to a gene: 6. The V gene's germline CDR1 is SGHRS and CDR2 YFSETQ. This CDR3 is CASSPGTSNEQYF. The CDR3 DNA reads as TGCGCCAGCAGCCCCGGGACTAGCAATGAGCAGTACTTC. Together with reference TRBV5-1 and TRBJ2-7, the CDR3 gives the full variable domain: KAGVTQTPRYLIKTRGQQVTLSCSPISGHRSVSWYQQTPGQGLQFLFEYFSETQRNKGNFPGRFSGRQFSNSRSEMNVSTLELGDSALYLCASSPGTSNEQYFGPGTRLTVT.

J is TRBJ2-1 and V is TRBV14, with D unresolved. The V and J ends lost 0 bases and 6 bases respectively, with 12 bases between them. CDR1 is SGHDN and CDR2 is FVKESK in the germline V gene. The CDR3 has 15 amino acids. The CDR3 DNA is TGTGCCAGCAGCCAAGAGAGAGGCCCAGGCAATGAGCAGTTCTTC. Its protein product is CASSQERGPGNEQFF. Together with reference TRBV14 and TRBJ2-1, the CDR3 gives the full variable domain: EAGVTQFPSHSVIEKGQTVTLRCDPISGHDNLYWYRRVMGKEIKFLLHFVKESKQDESGMPNNRFLAERTGGTYSTLKVQPAELEDSGVYFCASSQERGPGNEQFFGPGTRLTVL.

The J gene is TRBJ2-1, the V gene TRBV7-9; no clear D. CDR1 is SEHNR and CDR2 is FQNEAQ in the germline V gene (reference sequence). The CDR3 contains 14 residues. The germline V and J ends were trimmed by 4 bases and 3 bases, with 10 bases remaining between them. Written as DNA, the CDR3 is TGTGCCAGCAGCTCCCCTCTAGACTACAATGAGCAGTTCTTC. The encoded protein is CASSSPLDYNEQFF.

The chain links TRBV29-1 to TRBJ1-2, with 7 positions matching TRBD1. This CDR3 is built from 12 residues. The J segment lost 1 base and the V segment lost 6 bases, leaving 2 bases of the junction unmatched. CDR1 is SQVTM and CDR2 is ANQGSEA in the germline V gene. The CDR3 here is CSVGQINYGYTF. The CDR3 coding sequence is TGCAGCGTGGGACAGATTAACTATGGCTACACCTTC.

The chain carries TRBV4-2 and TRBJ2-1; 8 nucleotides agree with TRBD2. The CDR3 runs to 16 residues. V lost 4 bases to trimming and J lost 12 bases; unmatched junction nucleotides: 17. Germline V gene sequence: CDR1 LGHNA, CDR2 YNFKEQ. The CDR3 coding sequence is TGTGCCAGCAGCCTTGGGATTCAGGTAGCGGGGCAAACGCAGTTCTTC. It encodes CASSLGIQVAGQTQFF.

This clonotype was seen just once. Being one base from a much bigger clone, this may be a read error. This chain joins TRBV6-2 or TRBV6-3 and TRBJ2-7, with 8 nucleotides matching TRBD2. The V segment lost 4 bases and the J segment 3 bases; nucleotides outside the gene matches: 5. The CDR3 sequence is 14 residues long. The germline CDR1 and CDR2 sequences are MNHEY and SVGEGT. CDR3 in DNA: TGTGCCAGCAGTTGCTCCAGCGGGAGCTACGAGCAGTACTTC. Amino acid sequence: CASSCSSGSYEQYF.

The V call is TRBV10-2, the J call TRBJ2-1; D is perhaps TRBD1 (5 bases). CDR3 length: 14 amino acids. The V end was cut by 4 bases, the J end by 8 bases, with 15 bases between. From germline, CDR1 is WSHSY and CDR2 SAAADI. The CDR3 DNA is TGCGCCAGCAGTGTGGGGCGGCCTGGGGATGAGCAGTTCTTC. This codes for CASSVGRPGDEQFF.

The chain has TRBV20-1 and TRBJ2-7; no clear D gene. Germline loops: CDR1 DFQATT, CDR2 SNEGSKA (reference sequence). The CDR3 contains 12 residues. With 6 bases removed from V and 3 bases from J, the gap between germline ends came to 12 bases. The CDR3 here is CSATPFDYEQYF. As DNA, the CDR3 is TGCAGTGCAACACCCTTCGACTACGAGCAGTACTTC.

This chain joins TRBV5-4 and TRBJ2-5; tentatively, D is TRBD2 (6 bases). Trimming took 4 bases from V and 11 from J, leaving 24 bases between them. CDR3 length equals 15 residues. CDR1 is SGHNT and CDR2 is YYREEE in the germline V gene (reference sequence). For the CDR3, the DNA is TGTGCCAGCAGCAGCGCTAGCGCCCATGGCAATGAGCAGTACTTC. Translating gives CASSSASAHGNEQYF.

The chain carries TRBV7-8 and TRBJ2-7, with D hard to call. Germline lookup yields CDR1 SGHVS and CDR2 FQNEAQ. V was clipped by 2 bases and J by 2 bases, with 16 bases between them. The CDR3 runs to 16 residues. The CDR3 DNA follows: TGTGCCAGCAGCTTAAGTTCTGAAAAATTAACCTACGAGCAGTACTTC. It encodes CASSLSSEKLTYEQYF.

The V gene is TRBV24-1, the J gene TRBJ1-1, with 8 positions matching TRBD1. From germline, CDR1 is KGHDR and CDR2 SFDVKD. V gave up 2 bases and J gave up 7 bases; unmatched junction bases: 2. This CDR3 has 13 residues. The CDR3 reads CATSDWTGSEAFF. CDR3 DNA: TGTGCCACCAGTGATTGGACAGGGAGTGAAGCTTTCTTT.

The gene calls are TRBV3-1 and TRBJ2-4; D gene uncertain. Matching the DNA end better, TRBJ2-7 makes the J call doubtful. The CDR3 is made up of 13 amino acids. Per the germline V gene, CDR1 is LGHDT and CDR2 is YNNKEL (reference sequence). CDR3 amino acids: CASGPHTSGEQYF. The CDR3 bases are TGTGCCAGCGGCCCGCACACCTCTGGCGAGCAGTACTTC.

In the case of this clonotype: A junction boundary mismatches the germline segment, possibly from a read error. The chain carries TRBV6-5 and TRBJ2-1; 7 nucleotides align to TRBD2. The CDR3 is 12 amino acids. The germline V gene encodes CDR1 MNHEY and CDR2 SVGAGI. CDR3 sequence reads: CASSYGRDEQFF. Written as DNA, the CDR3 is TGTGCCAGCAGTTACGGGAGGGATGAACAGTTCTTC.

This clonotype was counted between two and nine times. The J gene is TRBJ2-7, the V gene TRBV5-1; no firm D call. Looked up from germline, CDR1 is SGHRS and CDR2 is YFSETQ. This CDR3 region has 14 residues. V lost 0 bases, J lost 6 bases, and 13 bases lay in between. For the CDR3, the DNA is TGCGCCAGCAGCTTGGCTCAGACTTCGTCCGAGCAGTACTTC. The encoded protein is CASSLAQTSSEQYF. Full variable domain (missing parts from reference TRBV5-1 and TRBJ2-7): KAGVTQTPRYLIKTRGQQVTLSCSPISGHRSVSWYQQTPGQGLQFLFEYFSETQRNKGNFPGRFSGRQFSNSRSEMNVSTLELGDSALYLCASSLAQTSSEQYFGPGTRLTVT.

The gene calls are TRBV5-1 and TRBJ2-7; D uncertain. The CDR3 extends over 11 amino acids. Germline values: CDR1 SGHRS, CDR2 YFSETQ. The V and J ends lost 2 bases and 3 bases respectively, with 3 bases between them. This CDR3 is CASSFLYEQYF. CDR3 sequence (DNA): TGCGCCAGCAGCTTCCTCTACGAGCAGTACTTC.